The 13 T cell receptor beta chains presented below share a single source sample, sequenced in a study of blood T cell repertoires in COVID-19. Repertoires were generated with immunoSEQ multiplex PCR, while TCRdb's copy carries only in-frame clones and drops some. The sample records 300,000 to 350,000 clones, more than 80% being singletons. Material: peripheral blood. The receptors derive from a woman between 25 and 40 years old with COVID-19, enrolled during active disease.

The V gene is TRBV2, the J gene TRBJ2-2; D perhaps matches TRBD2 (6 bases). The CDR3 spans 16 residues. Trimming cost V 3 bases and J 0 bases, with 11 bases left between them. Germline values: CDR1 SNHLY, CDR2 FYNNEI. This CDR3 is CASSEETGANTGELFF. The CDR3, as DNA: TGTGCCAGCAGTGAGGAAACGGGAGCGAACACCGGGGAGCTGTTTTTT.

J is TRBJ1-1 and V is TRBV30; 9 bases are shared with TRBD1. Germline CDR1 reads GTSNPN; CDR2 reads SVGIG (reference sequence). The ends lost 2 bases at V and 4 bases at J; junction bases unmatched: 5. This CDR3 has 14 residues. Here the CDR3 DNA reads TGTGCCTGGAGTACAGGGGGCTTTGTCACTGAAGCTTTCTTT. Translation: CAWSTGGFVTEAFF.

The chain uses TRBV3-1 (or the pseudogene TRBV3-2) and TRBJ2-7, with D uncertain. V was pared by 3 bases and J by 3 bases, with 3 bases between. The CDR3 totals 11 residues. CDR1 is LGHDT, CDR2 YNNKEL, per germline (reference sequence). The DNA of the CDR3 is TGTGCCAGCAGCCACTACTACGAGCAGTACTTC. This sequence encodes CASSHYYEQYF.

The chain has TRBV25-1 and TRBJ2-6; 10 bases agree with TRBD1. After removal of 10 bases from V and 0 bases from J, the junction contained 6 bases not matched to a gene. Germline V gene data show CDR1 as MGHDK and CDR2 as SYGVNS. The CDR3 is 16 residues long. The CDR3 loop reads CATTGQGLSGANVLTF. DNA for the CDR3: TGTGCCACCACGGGACAGGGGCTCTCTGGGGCCAACGTCCTGACTTTC.

This sequence joins TRBV9 and TRBJ2-5; 7 bases are shared with TRBD2. The CDR3 consists of 15 residues. CDR1 and CDR2 (germline): SGDLS, YYNGEE. Trimming at V came to 0 bases and at J to 5 bases, leaving 7 bases not matched to a gene. CDR3 sequence: CASSVVSAGWETQYF. The CDR3 DNA reads as TGTGCCAGCAGCGTAGTGTCAGCGGGATGGGAGACCCAGTACTTC.

The rearrangement links TRBV4-1 to TRBJ1-1, with TRBD1 identical over 7 bases. CDR3 length equals 19 residues. Germline V gene data show CDR1 as MGHRA and CDR2 as YSYEKL. CDR3 sequence: CPTSRRILQGSGVNTEAFF. The CDR3 DNA follows: TGCCCCACCAGCCGCCGGATCTTACAGGGGTCCGGGGTGAACACTGAAGCTTTCTTT.

The V call is TRBV11-2, the J call TRBJ2-7; maybe TRBD2 (6 bases). CDR1 and CDR2 from the germline V gene are SGHAT and FQNNGV. Trimming cost V 7 bases and J 1 base, with 14 bases left between them. The CDR3 is 14 residues long. CDR3: CASNRLGRSYEQYF. In DNA form, the CDR3 reads TGTGCCAGCAACCGACTAGGGCGGTCCTACGAGCAGTACTTC.

J is TRBJ2-7 and V is TRBV3-1 (or the pseudogene TRBV3-2), with D maybe TRBD2 (6 bases). Germline loops: CDR1 LGHDT, CDR2 YNNKEL (reference sequence). This CDR3 region has 13 residues. Trimming shortened V by 4 bases and J by 3 bases, and 10 bases separated the two germline ends. CDR3 residues: CASSRGRLYEQYF. DNA of the CDR3: TGTGCCAGCAGCCGGGGGAGGCTCTACGAGCAGTACTTC.

The chain employs TRBV7-9 and TRBJ2-3; 9 nucleotides align to TRBD1. The CDR3 has 16 residues. Unmatched junction bases numbered 10, after V lost 1 base and J lost 8 bases. The germline V gene has CDR1 SEHNR and CDR2 FQNEAQ (reference sequence). This CDR3 reads CASSLGGQGSLGTQYF. CDR3 DNA sequence: TGTGCCAGCAGCTTAGGTGGACAGGGGAGCTTGGGTACGCAGTATTTT.

This rearrangement joins TRBV4-3 to TRBJ1-4, with 7 bases lining up with TRBD1. CDR1 and CDR2 from the germline V gene are LGHNA and YSLEER. This CDR3 is 15 amino acids long. J was trimmed by 6 bases and V by 4 bases; bases with no gene match: 8. The CDR3 nucleotides read TGCGCCAGCAGCCCAGGACAGGAAAGGGATGAAAAACTGTTTTTT. The encoded protein is CASSPGQERDEKLFF.

The chain couples TRBV20-1 to TRBJ2-1; 8 positions match TRBD2. Germline assignment: CDR1 DFQATT and CDR2 SNEGSKA (reference sequence). CDR3 length: 14 amino acids. The V gene end was trimmed by 3 bases and the J gene end by 8 bases; junction bases not matched to a gene: 9. CDR3 DNA: TGCAGTGCTAGTGGGAAGCGGGAGAGAGATGAGCAGTTCTTC. Amino acid sequence: CSASGKRERDEQFF.

J is TRBJ2-3 and V is TRBV10-3, with 10 bases identical to TRBD1. Trimming cost V 6 bases and J 3 bases; bases outside gene matches: 6. CDR3 length equals 15 residues. CDR1 and CDR2 (germline): ENHRY, SYGVKD. The CDR3 here is CAIRGGQGWTDTQYF. The CDR3 nucleotides read TGTGCCATCAGGGGGGGACAGGGGTGGACAGATACGCAGTATTTT.

A single count supports this clone. V and J are TRBV10-3 and TRBJ1-1; 8 positions match TRBD1. J lost 1 base, V lost 5 bases, and 3 bases had no gene match. The CDR3 spans 14 residues. CDR1 is ENHRY and CDR2 is SYGVKD in the germline V gene. CDR3 residues: CAISKQGGNTEAFF. In nucleotides, the CDR3 is TGTGCCATCAGTAAACAGGGGGGGAACACTGAAGCTTTCTTT.